This entry lists 13 T cell receptor beta chains sequenced from one sample in a study of shared clonotypes between healthy human individuals. Using immunoSEQ multiplex PCR, the repertoire was profiled, and TCRdb retains in-frame clones only, with some absent. Of 780,000 or so clones detected, over 55% appear once; the ten largest clones hold about 1.8%. The sample taken for sequencing was memory CD4+ T cells sorted from blood. Subset meaning: CD45RA-negative fraction. Every receptor here comes from a woman between 25 and 40 years old in good health.

The chain links TRBV19 to TRBJ1-5; D is perhaps TRBD1 (6 bases). The CDR3 runs to 13 residues. The germline V gene encodes CDR1 LNHDA and CDR2 SQIVND (reference sequence). Trimming stripped 6 bases from V and 3 bases from J, with 9 bases between. The CDR3 loop is CASSRTVNQPQHF. The CDR3 nucleotides are TGTGCCAGTAGCCGGACAGTCAATCAGCCCCAGCATTTT.

This clone was detected once. The rearrangement links TRBV7-8 to TRBJ2-2; 7 bases map to TRBD1. In germline, CDR1 is SGHVS, CDR2 FQNEAQ. With 1 base clipped from V and 0 bases from J, the junction kept 2 bases outside the gene matches. This CDR3 region has 16 residues. In DNA, the CDR3 is TGTGCCAGCAGCTTAGGAGGGACAGCGAACACCGGGGAGCTGTTTTTT. It is translated as CASSLGGTANTGELFF.

V and J are TRBV6-5 and TRBJ1-1, with 7 bases lining up with TRBD1. The germline V gene encodes CDR1 MNHEY and CDR2 SVGAGI. The CDR3 is made up of 16 amino acids. V lost 2 bases, J lost 1 base, and 7 bases stayed unmatched. The CDR3 nucleotides read TGTGCCAGCAGTTACCACCAGGGGGGGGCGAACACTGAAGCTTTCTTT. Its protein is CASSYHQGGANTEAFF.

The chain links TRBV20-1 to TRBJ1-1; D gene ambiguous. V shed 6 bases and J shed 1 base, with 6 bases lying between them. The CDR3 sequence is 11 residues long. Germline V lookup: CDR1 DFQATT, CDR2 SNEGSKA (reference sequence). The CDR3 is CSAIGNTEAFF. The CDR3 DNA follows: TGCAGTGCCATAGGGAACACTGAAGCTTTCTTT.

This clone has only one observation. The CDR3 reads CASSPRLAGEQFF. CDR3 in DNA: TGTGCCAGCAGCCCACGTTTGGCGGGGGAGCAGTTCTTC. The chain has TRBV5-4 and TRBJ2-1; possible D gene TRBD2, 6 bases. Trimming pared 4 bases from V and 10 bases from J, leaving 15 bases between. This CDR3 contains 13 residues. The germline gives CDR1 SGHNT, CDR2 YYREEE (reference sequence).

Points on this clone: This sample includes further DNA sequences coding for the same CDR3. V and J are TRBV29-1 and TRBJ2-3; 12 bases match TRBD2. Trimming at V came to 7 bases and at J to 3 bases, leaving 5 bases not matched to a gene. Germline CDR1 and CDR2: SQVTM and ANQGSEA. The CDR3 loop spans 14 amino acids. CDR3 in DNA: TGCAGCGCGCTAGCGGGAGGGGGGACAGATACGCAGTATTTT. It yields the protein CSALAGGGTDTQYF.

J is TRBJ2-3 and V is TRBV5-1, with 10 bases aligning to TRBD2. Looked up from germline, CDR1 is SGHRS and CDR2 is YFSETQ. CDR3 length: 14 amino acids. Trimming removed 5 bases from V and 1 base from J; junction bases left unmatched: 1. As DNA, the CDR3 is TGCGCCAGCAGGGGGACTAGCGGCACAGATACGCAGTATTTT. Encoded protein: CASRGTSGTDTQYF.

The chain links TRBV2 to TRBJ2-2; D ambiguous. The length of the CDR3 is 16 residues. Germline V gene data show CDR1 as SNHLY and CDR2 as FYNNEI. Trimming pared 4 bases from V and 2 bases from J, leaving 14 bases between. The CDR3 spells CASSVERPGNTGELFF. DNA of the CDR3: TGTGCCAGCAGTGTTGAGAGACCGGGCAACACCGGGGAGCTGTTTTTT.

The rearrangement uses TRBV4-1 and TRBJ2-1; D call uncertain. Per the germline V gene, CDR1 is MGHRA and CDR2 is YSYEKL. Trimming took 4 bases from V and 0 from J, leaving 13 bases between them. CDR3 length equals 16 residues. For the CDR3, the DNA is TGCGCCAGCAGCCCCCTGATTCAGAGCTCCTACAATGAGCAGTTCTTC. Protein sequence: CASSPLIQSSYNEQFF.

This clone has ten or more counts. V is TRBV7-8 and J is TRBJ2-7; 7 nucleotides match TRBD2. CDR1 and CDR2 from the germline V gene are SGHVS and FQNEAQ. CDR3 length: 15 residues. The V segment lost 5 bases and the J segment 3 bases; nucleotides outside the gene matches: 10. The CDR3 DNA reads as TGTGCCAGCAGCCCGAGTAGCGGGCTGCTCTACGAGCAGTACTTC. Residues: CASSPSSGLLYEQYF.

The rearrangement uses TRBV4-2 and TRBJ1-2; D is possibly TRBD1 (6 bases). CDR3 length equals 12 residues. V was shortened by 4 bases and J by 8 bases, with 11 bases between the two germline ends. In germline, CDR1 is LGHNA, CDR2 YNFKEQ. CDR3 amino acids: CASSRDNLGYTF. Written as DNA, the CDR3 is TGTGCCAGCAGCCGGGACAACCTAGGCTACACCTTC.

The chain carries TRBV30 and TRBJ2-1; D could derive from TRBD1 or TRBD2 (5 bases each). Germline lookup yields CDR1 GTSNPN and CDR2 SVGIG (reference sequence). V was clipped by 5 bases and J by 2 bases, with 13 bases between them. This CDR3 is built from 14 residues. CDR3: CAWVMGVAYNEQFF. The CDR3 DNA is TGTGCCTGGGTAATGGGGGTGGCCTACAATGAGCAGTTCTTC.

The chain couples TRBV27 to TRBJ1-5, with D perhaps matching TRBD1 (5 bases). The CDR3 length is 17 residues. Germline V gene lookup returns CDR1 MNHEY and CDR2 SMNVEV (reference sequence). V dropped 6 bases and J dropped 0 bases, with 18 bases sitting between them. The CDR3 region has the DNA TGTGCCAGCAGACACCTTACCCCAGGGAGTAGCAATCAGCCCCAGCATTTT. Its protein is CASRHLTPGSSNQPQHF.